The clone carrying this T cell receptor beta chain was recorded many times. Its specificity is unknown. TCRdb re-analysed the reads in MiXCR, keeping a single row per CDR3 protein. The sample lists about 920,000 distinct CDR3 sequences, approximately 33% occurring once. These data are taken from a study of T cell repertoires in cytomegalovirus infection. Across the whole study: Public TCR beta signatures marked donors with CMV infection and the matching HLA.

The CDR3 contains 15 residues. V dropped 9 bases and J dropped 5 bases, with 20 bases sitting between them. CDR1 is SGHTA, CDR2 FQGNSA, per germline. Study observations and caveats: Dominating the ex vivo response were HLA-C-restricted CMV-specific TCR beta clonotypes.

The chain is built from TRBV7-2 and TRBJ2-1; a weak D match, TRBD1 (5 bases). This receptor was taken from a human donor in good health (CMV status not recorded). Some clones in this sample may be carry-over from other donors' samples. The sequencing here drew on cultured CD8+ T cells from PBMCs, taken from culture after CMV antigen stimulation. CDR3 DNA: TGTGCCAGAATACCTCCTAAGGGGCCCCACAATGAGCAGTTCTTC. Protein sequence: CARIPPKGPHNEQFF.